What follows describes a single T cell receptor (beta chain). There is no known antigen for this receptor. Within one base of it there is no much larger clone, and no base qualities were kept. This record comes from a study of OX40 agonist ivuxolimab in advanced cancers. For context, the study as a whole: The costimulatory receptor OX40 (CD134) was targeted by ivuxolimab, a fully human IgG2 agonistic monoclonal antibody. Partial responses were achieved by three dose-escalation patients, of whom one had hepatocellular carcinoma and two had cutaneous melanoma. Intravenous ivuxolimab was administered to patients every 2 weeks at six dose levels: 0.01, 0.1, 0.3, 1.5, 3 and 10 mg/kg. Peripheral TCRbeta sequencing was intended to test whether TCR sequence diversity was altered and clonal T-cell expansion was caused by ivuxolimab. Patients were allowed to have had prior anti-PD-1, anti-PD-L1 or anti-CTLA-4 therapy, and approximately 41% of the dose-escalation patients had previously received checkpoint inhibitors. Of the 50 to 55 dose-escalation patients, hepatocellular carcinoma was present in roughly 19, melanoma in approximately 15, renal cell carcinoma in 9 and head and neck cancer in 9. A male proportion of 70% to 90% and a mean age of approximately 61 years, ranging from roughly 23 to 79, were recorded for the dose-escalation cohort. The paper covers the monotherapy dose-escalation part of the phase I ivuxolimab trial, which included N of about 56 patients.

Based on the germline V gene (reference sequence), the CDR1 and CDR2 sequences are MNHEY and SMNVEV. The germline V end is reduced by 6 bases and the J end by 5 bases; junction bases left unmatched: 20. Measured from the cysteine to the phenylalanine, the CDR3 is 18 residues long. Left in the record is the CDR3 DNA by itself, 54 bases read in frame from the first base. What the work shows at the level of the full study, not this receptor alone: In partial responders in the 0.1-3.0 mg/kg groups, normalized peripheral clonal expansion was found to be among the lowest, especially among CD8+ T cells. After ivuxolimab, more expanded clones were found on average in CD8+ T cells than in CD4+ T cells. At doses of 0.1 to 3.0 mg/kg, clonal expansion of both CD4+ and CD8+ blood T cells was observed from baseline to week 6. Which antigens the clonally expanded peripheral T cells were specific for was not determined. Low levels of normalized T-cell clonal expansion were also shown by some nonresponding patients.

Genomic DNA was extracted from sorted cells for sequencing of the TCRbeta CDR3 region. The immunoSEQ Assay was used for sequencing of TCRbeta CDR3 regions. TCRdb stores this immuneACCESS table with in-frame sequences only. Part of the clones is absent; in the studies checked, under half of the shortfall reflects unresolved V genes, and no reason is known for the rest. This sample is represented by tens of thousands of clones; 92% of them were singletons. 8.5% to 9% of the sample comes from the top ten. Patients with autoimmune disease history or receiving systemic immunosuppression were excluded from the trial. Peripheral blood for TCR sequencing was collected from all dose cohorts at baseline, on cycle 4 day 1, and on cycle 7 day 1. Samples were obtained from an open-label, multicenter, first-in-human phase I dose-escalation trial of ivuxolimab. The trial enrolled adults with locally advanced or metastatic head and neck squamous cell, hepatocellular, melanoma or renal cell carcinoma. CD4+ and CD8+ T cells were sorted separately from peripheral blood before TCR sequencing.

The rearrangement combines TRBV27 with TRBJ2-5, with 8 bases in between that match TRBD1. This clonotype was obtained from an adult with an advanced solid tumor such as melanoma, head and neck, liver or kidney cancer. The sequencing here drew on CD4+ or CD8+ T cells sorted from blood, taken in a trial of the OX40 agonist ivuxolimab. The encoded CDR3 is CASSPFQGLHHRGETQYF. The nucleotides are TGTGCCAGCAGCCCATTTCAGGGCCTCCATCACAGGGGGGAGACCCAGTACTTC.